These T cell receptor beta chains were read from a single sample in a study of blood T cells in healthy people across ages. MiXCR was run by TCRdb on the 5' RACE reads, yielding one entry per CDR3 protein. The table records some 1.1 million distinct CDR3 sequences, roughly two fifths of them present only once. Material for sequencing was blood. Every receptor here comes from a man younger than 30 in good health. Each CDR3 is given with its conserved first and last residue. D genes are given only for firm matches. Size is stated for part of the rows, as once, few or many counts, or as a class when the clone is expanded.

>TRBV12-3/TRBV12-4|-|-|TRBJ1-5
TGTGCCAGCAGTTCTCCGACGGACAAAGACAATCAGCCCCAGCATTTT
CASSSPTDKDNQPQHF
>TRBV7-8|-|TRBD1|TRBJ1-1
TGTGCCGGCAGCTCCTCCACGACAGGGATGACTGAAGCTTTCTTT
CAGSSSTTGMTEAFF
>TRBV5-1|-|TRBD1|TRBJ1-1
TGCGCCAGCAGTAAGGGACAGGGGCTTCGGAACACTGAAGCTTTCTTT
CASSKGQGLRNTEAFF
>TRBV20-1|-|-|TRBJ1-6
TGCAGTGCTAGACCGGGAAAAGGGGGCTCCTATAATTCACCCCTCCACTTT
CSARPGKGGSYNSPLHF
>TRBV10-3|-|TRBD1|TRBJ1-2
TGTGCCATCAGTGATAGTGGGACAGGGGATCATGGCTACACCTTC
CAISDSGTGDHGYTF
>TRBV5-5|few|-|TRBJ1-1
TGTGCCAGCAGCTTGGCGAAGGCGAACACTGAAGCTTTCTTT
CASSLAKANTEAFF
>TRBV27|few|-|TRBJ2-3
TGTGCCAGCAGTTTCAGAGAAGGAGGAAGTCCATTGGCAGATACGCAGTATTTT
CASSFREGGSPLADTQYF
>TRBV9|-|TRBD2|TRBJ2-1
TGTGCCAGCAGCCGGGGGGGAATCAATGAGCAGTTCTTC
CASSRGGINEQFF
>TRBV5-1|-|-|TRBJ2-7
TGCGCCAGCAGCGACGTCCAGGGGAACTCCTACGAGCAGTACTTC
CASSDVQGNSYEQYF
>TRBV20-1|-|-|TRBJ1-1
TGCAGTGCTAGACTACTTCCGGGACGGCTGAACACTGAAGCTTTCTTT
CSARLLPGRLNTEAFF
>TRBV18|few|-|TRBJ2-5
TGTGCCAGCGCACCAGTTGGGATGGAGACCCAGTACTTC
CASAPVGMETQYF